The T cell receptor beta chain under discussion was sequenced for a study of cytomegalovirus exposure and HLA in healthy donors. The length of the CDR3 is 14 residues. Germline-derived CDR1 and CDR2 are SGDLS and YYNGEE. The V and J ends lost 0 bases and 0 bases respectively, with 4 bases between them. PCR was performed using 60 Vbeta and 13 Jbeta primers. Sequenced by immunoSEQ multiplex PCR; TCRdb stores in-frame clones only, minus some. The sample has approximately 100,000 clones, about 80% seen once; the top ten hold under 2%. The genes are TRBV9 and TRBJ1-3; no reliable D call. Sequencing was carried out using PBMCs. This clonotype was obtained from a middle-aged woman in good health and CMV-seronegative. The CDR3 reads CASSVDNSGNTIYF. CDR3 in DNA: TGTGCCAGCAGCGTAGATAACTCTGGAAACACCATATATTTT.